The 21 T cell receptor beta chains listed next were all sequenced from one sample in a study of blood T cells in healthy people across ages. Using a J-beta primer mix together with a sample-barcoded 5' primer, a second PCR was run for about 6 to 11 cycles. TCRdb processed the 5' RACE reads anew with MiXCR; each CDR3 protein has one entry. Seen here are roughly 1.5 million distinct CDR3 sequences, approximately 39% observed once, and the top ten hold approximately 4.1%. Sequenced material: blood. The receptors here all came from a woman aged 18-35 years in good health.

The chain has TRBV20-1 and TRBJ2-1; D call uncertain. V shed 0 bases and J shed 0 bases, with 9 bases lying between them. This CDR3 has 15 residues. The germline V gene encodes CDR1 DFQATT and CDR2 SNEGSKA (reference sequence). The CDR3 DNA sequence: TGCAGTGCTAGAGATTACGGTAGCTCCTACAATGAGCAGTTCTTC. Translating gives CSARDYGSSYNEQFF.

The sample holds many counts of this clonotype. The rearrangement joins TRBV14 to TRBJ2-3; 9 bases are shared with TRBD2. The CDR3 consists of 15 residues. Germline V gene sequence: CDR1 SGHDN, CDR2 FVKESK. Germline trimming cut 2 bases from V and 4 bases from J; bases unmatched to any gene: 4. CDR3: CASSQILAGADTQYF. As DNA, the CDR3 is TGTGCCAGCAGCCAAATCTTAGCGGGAGCAGATACGCAGTATTTT.

This clonotype was seen only a few times. The rearrangement joins TRBV10-3 to TRBJ2-7; 7 nucleotides match TRBD1. Unmatched junction bases numbered 4, after V lost 5 bases and J lost 3 bases. The germline CDR1 and CDR2 sequences are ENHRY and SYGVKD. The CDR3 is 13 residues long. DNA of the CDR3: TGTGCCATCAGTCAGACAGGGCTCTACGAGCAGTACTTC. This encodes CAISQTGLYEQYF.

This clonotype was counted between two and nine times. The chain's CDR3 is CASSKNIGPGTSYEQYF. CDR3 nucleotides: TGTGCCAGCAGCAAGAACATCGGGCCTGGGACCTCCTACGAGCAGTACTTC. The V call is TRBV3-1, the J call TRBJ2-7; D may match TRBD1 or TRBD2 (5 bases each). This CDR3 is built from 17 residues. The germline V and J ends were trimmed by 5 bases and 0 bases, with 20 bases remaining between them. CDR1 LGHDT and CDR2 YNNKEL come from the germline V gene (reference sequence).

This rearrangement joins TRBV11-2 to TRBJ1-2; no clear D. V was cut by 2 bases and J by 7 bases, with 11 bases left in between. The CDR3 is 13 amino acids. Per the germline V gene, CDR1 is SGHAT and CDR2 is FQNNGV. The CDR3 region has the DNA TGTGCCAGCAGCTTATGGGTAGATGGTGGCTACACCTTC. This codes for CASSLWVDGGYTF.

The chain carries TRBV11-2 and TRBJ1-1; 8 bases line up with TRBD1. J lost 7 bases, V lost 6 bases, and 10 bases had no gene match. The CDR3 sequence is 14 residues long. The germline gives CDR1 SGHAT, CDR2 FQNNGV. The CDR3 protein is CASRQPGQGGEAFF. Here the CDR3 DNA reads TGTGCCAGCAGGCAGCCCGGACAGGGTGGTGAAGCTTTCTTT.

On this clonotype itself: One end of the junction fails to match germline, which may point to a read error. The chain has TRBV12-3 or TRBV12-4 and TRBJ1-1; D unclear. This CDR3 spans 12 amino acids. Here the CDR3 DNA reads TGTGCCAGCAGTGGGATGAACACTGAAGTTTTCTTT. It codes for CASSGMNTEVFF.

In regard to this clonotype: The junction differs from germline at one of its ends, possibly a read error. The V and J genes are TRBV6-1 and TRBJ2-5; TRBD1 might be the D (6 bases). The CDR3 sequence is 15 residues long. Germline assignment: CDR1 MNHNS and CDR2 SASEGT. Written as DNA, the CDR3 is TGTGCCAGCACTTTGAGTGGGACAAACCAAGAGGCCCAGTACTTC. Its protein is CASTLSGTNQEAQYF.

This clonotype was detected only a few times. V usage is TRBV4-3 and J usage is TRBJ2-1; TRBD2 matches at 8 bases. With 2 bases clipped from V and 4 bases from J, the junction kept 7 bases outside the gene matches. The CDR3 runs to 16 residues. Germline V lookup: CDR1 LGHNA, CDR2 YSLEER. The CDR3 loop is CASSQSAAGVYNEQFF. CDR3 sequence (DNA): TGCGCCAGCAGCCAATCTGCAGCGGGGGTATACAATGAGCAGTTCTTC.

The chain has TRBV24-1 and TRBJ2-1, with TRBD2 identical over 7 bases. Germline V gives CDR1 KGHDR, CDR2 SFDVKD. J lost 9 bases, V lost 5 bases, and 12 bases had no gene match. The CDR3 extends over 15 amino acids. The CDR3 sequence: CATSGQLARASEQFF. CDR3 sequence (DNA): TGTGCCACCAGTGGACAACTAGCGAGAGCTAGTGAGCAGTTCTTC.

The rearrangement joins TRBV27 to TRBJ1-2, with 11 bases lining up with TRBD1. Germline loops: CDR1 MNHEY, CDR2 SMNVEV (reference sequence). V dropped 5 bases and J dropped 2; count of bases not matched to a gene: 7. This CDR3 is built from 16 residues. This chain's CDR3 is CASSPVGQGANYGYTF. CDR3 in DNA: TGTGCCAGCAGTCCAGTTGGACAGGGGGCAAACTATGGCTACACCTTC.

The chain uses TRBV7-2 and TRBJ2-3; 10 positions match TRBD2. Germline CDR1 is SGHTA and CDR2 is FQGNSA. This CDR3 has 16 residues. The V segment lost 1 base and the J segment 4 bases; nucleotides outside the gene matches: 5. The CDR3 region has the DNA TGTGCCAGCAGCTTAGATCGGCTAGCGGGGGCAGATACGCAGTATTTT. It codes for CASSLDRLAGADTQYF.

This clonotype has a handful of counts. The rearrangement links TRBV12-3 or TRBV12-4 to TRBJ2-1; D is undetermined. Trimming took off 6 bases at V and 3 bases at J, with 12 bases between the two ends. CDR3 length: 14 residues. CDR3 loop: CASSSWVGYNEQFF. CDR3 sequence (DNA): TGTGCCAGCAGCTCCTGGGTCGGCTACAATGAGCAGTTCTTC.

This chain links TRBV7-6 with TRBJ2-1; D is tentatively TRBD1 or TRBD2 (5 bases each). CDR1 is SGHVS, CDR2 FNYEAQ, per germline. The CDR3 contains 13 residues. V shed 6 bases and J shed 8 bases, with 14 bases lying between them. The CDR3 protein is CASSSGAMYEQFF. The CDR3 DNA is TGTGCCAGCAGTTCCGGGGCCATGTATGAGCAGTTCTTC.

The CDR3 region has the DNA TGCAGTGCTAGAGCTAATAGTCAAGAGACCCAGTACTTC. As protein: CSARANSQETQYF. The chain links TRBV20-1 to TRBJ2-5; D is undetermined. In germline, CDR1 is DFQATT, CDR2 SNEGSKA (reference sequence). The CDR3 is made up of 13 amino acids. V gave up 1 base and J gave up 2 bases, with 8 bases separating them.

The rearrangement links TRBV28 to TRBJ1-1; D is perhaps TRBD1 (5 bases). Germline V gene sequence: CDR1 MDHEN, CDR2 SYDVKM. The length of the CDR3 is 15 residues. Trimming removed 7 bases at V and 4 bases at J, with 19 bases between. In DNA, the CDR3 is TGTGCCAGCATGGTTTTCGGGCGCGGGGGCACTGAAGCTTTCTTT. Translated: CASMVFGRGGTEAFF.

CDR3 bases: TGCAGTGCCCCAAGCCGCAGAATGTTTGGCGAAAAACTGTTTTTT. Protein: CSAPSRRMFGEKLFF. The V and J genes are TRBV20-1 and TRBJ1-4; unclear D gene. The CDR3 runs 15 residues. With 6 bases removed from V and 8 bases from J, the gap between germline ends came to 22 bases. Germline CDR1 and CDR2: DFQATT and SNEGSKA (reference sequence).

This clonotype was seen at least ten times. The chain has TRBV29-1 and TRBJ2-1, with 10 nucleotides matching TRBD1. The J call may be wrong; the DNA end is better matched by TRBJ2-7. Germline CDR1 reads SQVTM; CDR2 reads ANQGSEA. The CDR3 loop spans 13 amino acids. This chain's CDR3 is CSVETGGYNEQYF. DNA for the CDR3: TGCAGCGTTGAGACAGGGGGCTACAATGAGCAGTACTTC.

The rearrangement links TRBV4-1 to TRBJ2-1; 14 nucleotides line up with TRBD2. The CDR3 sequence is 16 residues long. CDR1 and CDR2 from the germline V gene are MGHRA and YSYEKL. The V gene end was trimmed by 4 bases and the J gene end by 6 bases; junction bases not matched to a gene: 5. The CDR3 is CASSRLAGGLGNEQFF. DNA for the CDR3: TGCGCCAGCAGCCGACTAGCGGGGGGGCTCGGCAATGAGCAGTTCTTC.

This clonotype was seen a single time. The rearrangement uses TRBV11-2 and TRBJ2-3; 15 nucleotides match TRBD2. The CDR3 is made up of 16 amino acids. The J segment lost 5 bases and the V segment lost 5 bases, leaving 5 bases of the junction unmatched. Per germline, CDR1 SGHAT and CDR2 FQNNGV. CDR3 coding DNA: TGTGCCAGCAGCGCCGGACTAGCGGGGGGGATAGATACGCAGTATTTT. Encoded protein: CASSAGLAGGIDTQYF.

Written as DNA, the CDR3 is TGTGCCACGGCCCGGGACAGGGCCCCGTACGAGCAGTACTTC. It codes for CATARDRAPYEQYF. The V call is TRBV10-3, the J call TRBJ2-7; 9 positions match TRBD1. V shed 10 bases and J 4 bases; nucleotides not matched to a gene: 11. The CDR3 totals 14 residues. Germline V gives CDR1 ENHRY, CDR2 SYGVKD.